The sequence of this TCR beta chain was determined in a study of T-cell memory formation after mild COVID-19. Study information: There were largely donor-specific TCR clusters. Regarding the study as a whole: The pre-infection memory compartment contained some responding clones, suggesting cross-reactive memory joined.

About this clonotype: Its antigen remains unknown.

V lost 4 bases and J lost 4, with 13 bases in between. Germline-derived CDR1 and CDR2 are SGHDN and FVKESK. CDR3 size: 14 residues. One entry per CDR3 protein results from TCRdb running MiXCR on the 5' RACE reads. The repertoire has fewer than 140,000 distinct CDR3 sequences, around 15% of them found once; the top ten carry 28%. This receptor was identified in an adult woman who had mild COVID-19 (a few samples of this study predate the infection). Cell type and time point are not known. Material for sequencing was PBMCs or a T cell subset sorted from them (not recorded which). This chain joins TRBV14 and TRBJ1-1; no clear D gene. CDR3 bases: TGTGCCAGCAGCCCTGGTTATCTGGGCACTGAAGCTTTCTTT. The encoded protein is CASSPGYLGTEAFF.